This entry lists 27 T cell receptor beta chains sequenced from one sample in a study of CD8+CD57+ T cells in acquired aplastic anemia. Genomic DNA templated the TCR beta VDJ and CDR3 profiling. One entry per CDR3 protein results from TCRdb running MiXCR on the reads. The data show 250,000 to 300,000 distinct CDR3 sequences, approximately 57% seen once. The sample was sorted CD4+, CD8+, or CD8+CD57+ T cells (not recorded which) from PBMCs. The receptor source for this set is a human donor with severe aplastic anemia or a healthy control (not recorded which).

The V and J genes are TRBV5-1 and TRBJ2-5, with TRBD1 matching over 8 bases. The V and J ends lost 5 bases and 5 bases, in that order; junction bases with no gene match: 8. Germline-derived CDR1 and CDR2 are SGHRS and YFSETQ. CDR3 length equals 14 residues. The CDR3 sequence: CASRDPGGGETQYF. The CDR3 DNA sequence: TGCGCCAGCAGGGACCCAGGGGGCGGTGAGACCCAGTACTTC.

The genes are TRBV24-1 and TRBJ1-6; D uncertain. The V gene's germline CDR1 is KGHDR and CDR2 SFDVKD. Trimming shortened V by 1 base and J by 7 bases, and 10 bases separated the two germline ends. This CDR3 comprises 15 residues. The CDR3 here is CATSDFAWPNSPLHF. In DNA, the CDR3 is TGTGCCACCAGTGATTTCGCCTGGCCCAATTCACCCCTCCACTTT.

The chain links TRBV9 to TRBJ1-2, with no clear D. Germline-derived CDR1 and CDR2 are SGDLS and YYNGEE. V lost 0 bases, J lost 0 bases, and 15 bases lay in between. The CDR3 runs to 17 residues. The CDR3 region is CASSVERDPFPNYGYTF. CDR3 coding DNA: TGTGCCAGCAGCGTAGAAAGGGATCCTTTCCCTAACTATGGCTACACCTTC.

For the CDR3, the DNA is TGTGCCAGCAGTGAAGCCCTCACAGTGGGGCTCAACGATCAGCCCCAGCATTTT. It encodes CASSEALTVGLNDQPQHF. The J gene is TRBJ1-5, the V gene TRBV2; TRBD1 might be the D (5 bases). Germline CDR1 SNHLY, CDR2 FYNNEI. This CDR3 has 18 residues. Trimming pared 0 bases from V and 5 bases from J, leaving 20 bases between.

V is TRBV20-1 and J is TRBJ2-3, with D tentatively TRBD1 or TRBD2 (7 bases each). The CDR3 loop spans 15 amino acids. V dropped 5 bases and J dropped 5 bases, with 20 bases sitting between them. Germline V CDR1 and CDR2: DFQATT, SNEGSKA (reference sequence). CDR3 protein: CSAPHRGGPGDTQYF. The CDR3 DNA sequence: TGCAGTGCTCCTCACAGGGGAGGGCCAGGAGATACGCAGTATTTT.

The chain uses TRBV7-6 and TRBJ1-5, with D possibly TRBD1 on 5 matching bases. The V end lost 6 bases, the J end lost 4 bases, and 16 bases lay between the germline ends. Germline lookup yields CDR1 SGHVS and CDR2 FNYEAQ. The CDR3 is 15 amino acids. The CDR3 spells CASSGGFGGNQPQHF. CDR3 sequence (DNA): TGTGCCAGCAGTGGTGGGTTCGGGGGGAATCAGCCCCAGCATTTT.

This sequence joins TRBV9 and TRBJ2-3; possible D gene TRBD2, 5 bases. Trimming stripped 3 bases from V and 1 base from J, with 15 bases between. The length of the CDR3 is 16 residues. In germline, CDR1 is SGDLS, CDR2 YYNGEE. CDR3 DNA sequence: TGTGCCAGCAGCGCCCCACGGGGTTCAGGCACAGATACGCAGTATTTT. Amino acid sequence: CASSAPRGSGTDTQYF.

This clonotype has a count of ten or more. This chain connects TRBV3-1 to TRBJ2-5, with D perhaps being TRBD1 or TRBD2 (5 bases each). The CDR3 covers 17 residues. CDR1 LGHDT and CDR2 YNNKEL come from the germline V gene (reference sequence). V was pared by 2 bases and J by 2 bases, with 18 bases between. The CDR3 region is CASSQWWGPHRQETQYF. DNA of the CDR3: TGTGCCAGCAGCCAATGGTGGGGACCCCACAGACAAGAGACCCAGTACTTC.

V usage is TRBV7-3 and J usage is TRBJ2-3; 10 bases agree with TRBD2. The CDR3 contains 14 residues. CDR1 and CDR2 from the germline V gene are SGHTA and FQGTGA. V shed 3 bases, J shed 6 bases, and the junction held 3 bases outside the gene matches. CDR3 in amino acids: CASSLLAGVDTQYF. The CDR3 DNA reads as TGTGCCAGCAGCTTGCTAGCGGGAGTTGATACGCAGTATTTT.

The V and J genes are TRBV7-3 and TRBJ2-1, with 9 bases identical to TRBD2. V trimming: 2 bases; J trimming: 5 bases; junction bases outside the gene matches: 4. The CDR3 has 15 amino acids. Germline CDR1 reads SGHTA; CDR2 reads FQGTGA. CDR3 DNA: TGTGCCAGCAGCTTAGCAGCGGGGGGACACAATGAGCAGTTCTTC. Residues: CASSLAAGGHNEQFF.

This chain connects TRBV7-2 to TRBJ1-1; D gene uncertain. The V end was cut by 1 base, the J end by 9 bases, with 6 bases between. The CDR3 is made up of 11 amino acids. Per germline, CDR1 SGHTA and CDR2 FQGNSA. DNA of the CDR3: TGTGCCAGCAGCTTAGGAGGGAAAGCTTTCTTT. It encodes CASSLGGKAFF.

The chain carries TRBV15 and TRBJ1-2; TRBD1 matches 11 bases. The germline V gene has CDR1 LNHNV and CDR2 YYDKDF (reference sequence). V dropped 2 bases and J dropped 10; count of bases not matched to a gene: 12. The CDR3 runs 16 residues. CDR3 bases: TGTGCCACCAGCAGACGAATCGGACAGGGGGCGGCATTCTACACCTTC. Translated, it gives CATSRRIGQGAAFYTF.

V usage is TRBV20-1 and J usage is TRBJ2-1, with TRBD2 identical over 8 bases. CDR3 size: 17 residues. With 0 bases clipped from V and 3 bases from J, the junction kept 10 bases outside the gene matches. Germline CDR1 DFQATT, CDR2 SNEGSKA (reference sequence). CDR3 loop: CSARETGGEHHYNEQFF. The CDR3 coding sequence is TGCAGTGCTAGAGAAACCGGGGGGGAGCACCACTACAATGAGCAGTTCTTC.

The table lists this clonotype with a few counts. The chain couples TRBV4-1 to TRBJ1-2; a weak D match, TRBD1 (5 bases). The CDR3 extends over 16 amino acids. Trimming stripped 0 bases from V and 2 bases from J, with 13 bases between. From germline, CDR1 is MGHRA and CDR2 YSYEKL. Here the CDR3 DNA reads TGCGCCAGCAGCCAAGATCCCGGGGGGACCAACTATGGCTACACCTTC. This sequence encodes CASSQDPGGTNYGYTF.

The genes are TRBV15 and TRBJ2-7; 8 nucleotides line up with TRBD1. Trimming cost V 5 bases and J 2 bases; bases outside gene matches: 5. CDR3 length equals 14 residues. Germline assignment: CDR1 LNHNV and CDR2 YYDKDF (reference sequence). The CDR3, as DNA: TGTGCCACCAGCCCGGGGACAGGCGCCTACGAGCAGTACTTC. Translating gives CATSPGTGAYEQYF. The full variable domain, with the rest looked up from reference TRBV15 and TRBJ2-7, is DAMVIQNPRYQVTQFGKPVTLSCSQTLNHNVMYWYQQKSSQAPKLLFHYYDKDFNNEADTPDNFQSRRPNTSFCFLDIRSPGLGDTAMYLCATSPGTGAYEQYFGPGTRLTVT.

This clonotype occurred many times. The gene calls are TRBV6-1 and TRBJ2-3; D not certain. The germline V gene has CDR1 MNHNS and CDR2 SASEGT. The CDR3 loop spans 13 amino acids. V was pared by 7 bases and J by 6 bases, with 14 bases between. Here the CDR3 reads CASMAYIGDTQYF. The CDR3, as DNA: TGTGCCAGCATGGCGTACATCGGGGATACGCAGTATTTT.

This sequence joins TRBV19 and TRBJ2-7, with 10 nucleotides matching TRBD1. The CDR3 has 15 residues. Germline CDR1 LNHDA, CDR2 SQIVND (reference sequence). The ends lost 4 bases at V and 7 bases at J; junction bases unmatched: 10. The CDR3 sequence: CASSTGQGFNVEQYF. DNA of the CDR3: TGTGCCAGTAGTACGGGACAGGGGTTTAATGTGGAGCAGTACTTC.

V is TRBV15 and J is TRBJ2-3, with 10 nucleotides matching TRBD2. Looked up from germline, CDR1 is LNHNV and CDR2 is YYDKDF (reference sequence). CDR3 size: 15 residues. The V gene end was trimmed by 5 bases and the J gene end by 4 bases; junction bases not matched to a gene: 6. CDR3: CATSPTSGVPDTQYF. The CDR3 coding sequence is TGTGCCACCAGCCCAACTAGCGGGGTCCCAGATACGCAGTATTTT.

The rearrangement joins TRBV6-5 to TRBJ1-4; no definite D call. V shed 6 bases and J shed 3 bases, with 11 bases lying between them. The CDR3 consists of 14 residues. The germline CDR1 and CDR2 sequences are MNHEY and SVGAGI. The CDR3 protein is CASRSGSSNEKLFF. CDR3 DNA: TGTGCCAGCAGATCAGGCTCCTCTAATGAAAAACTGTTTTTT.

This clonotype has ten or more counts. The chain links TRBV7-2 to TRBJ1-1; TRBD1 agrees at 7 bases. Per the germline V gene, CDR1 is SGHTA and CDR2 is FQGNSA. The CDR3 runs to 15 residues. V trimming: 5 bases; J trimming: 1 base; junction bases outside the gene matches: 7. CDR3 DNA: TGTGCCAGCAGCAGGGCGGGACAGCAGAACACTGAAGCTTTCTTT. It specifies CASSRAGQQNTEAFF.

This clonotype was counted at least ten times. The J gene is TRBJ2-1, the V gene TRBV11-3; D is unresolved. The CDR3 is made up of 15 amino acids. Germline CDR1 reads SGHNT; CDR2 reads YENEEA. Trimming left V 7 bases short and J 7 bases short, with 20 bases between. CDR3 nucleotide sequence: TGTGCCAGCAATATGGACCCCCAGATGCGAAATGAGCAGTTCTTC. Amino acids: CASNMDPQMRNEQFF.

This clonotype has just a few counts. CDR3 bases: TGTGCCACCAGTGACCTGACAGAGCCCAGCTCCTATAATTCACCCCTCCACTTT. Protein: CATSDLTEPSSYNSPLHF. The chain carries TRBV24-1 and TRBJ1-6; D perhaps matches TRBD1 (5 bases). V was clipped by 4 bases and J by 0 bases, with 15 bases between them. Germline CDR1 and CDR2: KGHDR and SFDVKD. This CDR3 contains 18 residues.

The CDR3 sequence is CASSLGGAGQPQHF. The DNA of the CDR3 is TGTGCCAGCAGCTTAGGGGGGGCCGGACAGCCCCAGCATTTT. The V gene is TRBV7-2, the J gene TRBJ1-5; D perhaps matches TRBD1 (6 bases). CDR1 and CDR2 from the germline V gene are SGHTA and FQGNSA. Trimming removed 1 base at V and 7 bases at J, with 11 bases between. The CDR3 is 14 residues long.

The chain couples TRBV20-1 to TRBJ2-3; D gene unclear. CDR3 length: 16 amino acids. Germline CDR1 reads DFQATT; CDR2 reads SNEGSKA (reference sequence). Trimming took 0 bases from V and 6 from J, leaving 19 bases between them. As DNA, the CDR3 is TGCAGTGCTAGAGATAGTTATAGGCAAGTGAGGGATACGCAGTATTTT. Its translation: CSARDSYRQVRDTQYF.

Ten or more counts support this clonotype. This chain joins TRBV7-8 and TRBJ2-6; D assignment may be TRBD1 or TRBD2 (6 bases each). This CDR3 spans 18 amino acids. Germline V CDR1 and CDR2: SGHVS, FQNEAQ. V was pared by 5 bases and J by 0 bases, with 17 bases between. CDR3 amino acids: CASSRGPSPTSGANVLTF. The CDR3 nucleotides read TGTGCCAGCAGCCGGGGGCCCTCCCCAACCTCTGGGGCCAACGTCCTGACTTTC. The variable domain in full, with the rest retrieved from reference TRBV7-8 and TRBJ2-6, is GAGVSQSPRYKVAKRGQDVALRCDPISGHVSLFWYQQALGQGPEFLTYFQNEAQLDKSGLPSDRFFAERPEGSVSTLKIQRTQQEDSAVYLCASSRGPSPTSGANVLTFGAGSRLTVL.

The genes are TRBV7-3 and TRBJ2-7; D not resolved. Deletions cut 6 bases from V and 9 bases from J, with 12 bases between. Germline values: CDR1 SGHTA, CDR2 FQGTGA. The CDR3 is 11 residues long. CDR3 sequence (DNA): TGTGCCAGCAGTCGGCAGGATAGGCAGTACTTC. It is translated as CASSRQDRQYF.

In this sample, this clonotype turned up a few times. The chain carries TRBV7-6 and TRBJ2-1; D is unclear. The germline V gene encodes CDR1 SGHVS and CDR2 FNYEAQ. Trimming took 0 bases from V and 5 from J, leaving 2 bases between them. This CDR3 has 12 amino acids. CDR3 loop: CASSLAHNEQFF. In nucleotides, the CDR3 is TGTGCCAGCAGCTTAGCGCACAATGAGCAGTTCTTC.